The 18 T cell receptor beta chains below come from one sample, sequenced in a study of cytomegalovirus exposure and HLA in healthy donors (dated by TCRdb to the late 2010s). The receptor library was made with the immunoSEQ multiplex PCR assay. A mixture of 60 forward primers for TCR Vbeta segments and 13 reverse primers for TCR Jbeta segments was used in the multiplex PCR. TCRdb retrieved this table from immuneACCESS and kept in-frame rearrangements only. Not all clones are present; in checked studies, unresolved V genes account for under half, and no reason is known for the remainder. This sample is represented by around 200,000 clones; approximately 79% of them were singletons. The top ten hold about 1.8% of the sample. Specimen: PBMCs. These receptors all stem from a man in his forties or fifties in good health and CMV-seronegative.

The genes are TRBV15 and TRBJ2-7, with D tentatively TRBD1 (6 bases). V was cut by 1 base and J by 2 bases, with 15 bases left in between. Germline-derived CDR1 and CDR2 are LNHNV and YYDKDF (reference sequence). The CDR3 sequence is 16 residues long. CDR3 coding DNA: TGTGCCACCAGCAGAGGGGGGCAACTAGGTGCCTACGAGCAGTACTTC. Its protein is CATSRGGQLGAYEQYF.

The CDR3 DNA follows: TGTGCCAGCAGCCAAGAAAGGCGGGAGTACGAGCAGTACTTC. It specifies CASSQERREYEQYF. The rearrangement links TRBV4-2 to TRBJ2-7; TRBD2 matches 7 bases. The CDR3 is made up of 14 amino acids. From germline, CDR1 is LGHNA and CDR2 YNFKEQ. Trimming at V came to 0 bases and at J to 4 bases, leaving 3 bases not matched to a gene.

This chain uses TRBV27 with TRBJ1-1; D ambiguous. Germline CDR1 and CDR2: MNHEY and SMNVEV (reference sequence). V was pared by 6 bases and J by 8 bases, with 13 bases between. The length of the CDR3 is 12 residues. In DNA, the CDR3 is TGTGCCAGCAGCCTAAGAGGGTCCGAAGCTTTCTTT. It codes for CASSLRGSEAFF.

The CDR3 DNA reads as TGCAGCGTTGATGGACAGGGTTACAATGAGCAGTTCTTC. The encoded protein is CSVDGQGYNEQFF. The chain recombines TRBV29-1 with TRBJ2-1, with 8 positions matching TRBD1. The germline V gene encodes CDR1 SQVTM and CDR2 ANQGSEA. The CDR3 has 13 residues. Trimming took 3 bases from V and 4 from J; bases not matched to a gene: 2.

This chain joins TRBV28 and TRBJ2-4, with a possible D match to TRBD2 (5 bases). There are 13 residues in the CDR3. With 6 bases removed from V and 9 bases from J, the gap between germline ends came to 15 bases. Germline V gives CDR1 MDHEN, CDR2 SYDVKM. Here the CDR3 reads CASSPRGSGIQYF. CDR3 nucleotides: TGTGCCAGCAGCCCCCGAGGGTCGGGCATTCAGTACTTC.

The chain couples TRBV19 to TRBJ2-1, with D possibly being TRBD1 (5 bases). The CDR3 covers 14 residues. From germline, CDR1 is LNHDA and CDR2 SQIVND (reference sequence). Trimming left V 3 bases short and J 6 bases short, with 12 bases between. This CDR3 is CASSMAGNSNEQFF. The CDR3, as DNA: TGTGCCAGTAGTATGGCAGGGAATTCCAATGAGCAGTTCTTC.

This clone appeared a single time. This chain joins TRBV7-3 and TRBJ2-3; 8 bases match TRBD2. V shed 1 base and J 0 bases; nucleotides not matched to a gene: 0. CDR1 SGHTA and CDR2 FQGTGA come from the germline V gene. The CDR3 has 15 amino acids. The CDR3 nucleotides are TGTGCCAGCAGCTTAATAGCGGGAAGCACAGATACGCAGTATTTT. Translated: CASSLIAGSTDTQYF. Full variable domain (missing parts from reference TRBV7-3 and TRBJ2-3): GAGVSQTPSNKVTEKGKYVELRCDPISGHTALYWYRQSLGQGPEFLIYFQGTGAADDSGLPNDRFFAVRPEGSVSTLKIQRTERGDSAVYLCASSLIAGSTDTQYFGPGTRLTVL.

In regard to this clone: The sample holds other DNA sequences that translate to the same CDR3. The chain carries TRBV9 and TRBJ2-1; 9 nucleotides line up with TRBD2. The CDR3 sequence is 16 residues long. Germline assignment: CDR1 SGDLS and CDR2 YYNGEE. The V gene end was trimmed by 0 bases and the J gene end by 4 bases; junction bases not matched to a gene: 5. CDR3 sequence reads: CASSVGSGSSYNEQFF. The DNA for the CDR3 is TGTGCCAGCAGCGTAGGTAGCGGGAGTTCTTACAATGAGCAGTTCTTC.

The chain carries TRBV5-1 and TRBJ2-3; 10 bases are a match to TRBD2. Germline values: CDR1 SGHRS, CDR2 YFSETQ. The CDR3 has 16 amino acids. The J segment lost 3 bases and the V segment lost 0 bases, leaving 4 bases of the junction unmatched. The CDR3 region has the DNA TGCGCCAGCAGCTTGGCTGGGACTAGCGTAACAGATACGCAGTATTTT. It encodes CASSLAGTSVTDTQYF.

The chain is built from TRBV30 and TRBJ1-2, with TRBD1 matching over 8 bases. The CDR3 runs 13 residues. Trimming at V came to 0 bases and at J to 8 bases, leaving 5 bases not matched to a gene. Germline V gene sequence: CDR1 GTSNPN, CDR2 SVGIG (reference sequence). Written as DNA, the CDR3 is TGTGCCTGGAGTGTAACAGGGGGAGACGGCTACACCTTC. It specifies CAWSVTGGDGYTF.

With regard to this clone: The same CDR3 also results from other DNA sequences found in this sample. The chain combines TRBV2 with TRBJ1-2; 9 bases fit TRBD1. The CDR3 is made up of 13 amino acids. CDR1 is SNHLY and CDR2 is FYNNEI in the germline V gene. After removal of 5 bases from V and 8 bases from J, the junction contained 6 bases not matched to a gene. The CDR3 nucleotides are TGTGCCAGCAGTACACTACAGGGGGCGGGCTACACCTTC. This translates into CASSTLQGAGYTF. Variable domain in full (rest from reference TRBV2 and TRBJ1-2): EPEVTQTPSHQVTQMGQEVILRCVPISNHLYFYWYRQILGQKVEFLVSFYNNEISEKSEIFDDQFSVERPDGSNFTLKIRSTKLEDSAMYFCASSTLQGAGYTFGSGTRLTVV.

The chain couples TRBV25-1 to TRBJ2-7; TRBD2 matches at 7 bases. The germline CDR1 and CDR2 sequences are MGHDK and SYGVNS. This CDR3 comprises 13 residues. The ends lost 6 bases at V and 4 bases at J; junction bases unmatched: 6. Here the CDR3 DNA reads TGTGCCAGCAGGGATAGCGGGCGGTACGAGCAGTACTTC. Translated: CASRDSGRYEQYF.

In this sample, this clone turned up once. The chain has TRBV5-1 and TRBJ2-7, with D possibly matching TRBD1 (5 bases). CDR1 is SGHRS, CDR2 YFSETQ, per germline. With 0 bases removed from V and 2 bases from J, the gap between germline ends came to 12 bases. The CDR3 contains 15 residues. The chain's CDR3 is CASSLEPGIAYEQYF. The CDR3 DNA reads TGCGCCAGCAGCTTGGAACCAGGGATCGCCTACGAGCAGTACTTC.

V gene TRBV28 combines with J gene TRBJ1-4, with D possibly matching TRBD1 (6 bases). The V end lost 4 bases, the J end lost 5 bases, and 14 bases lay between the germline ends. CDR1 MDHEN and CDR2 SYDVKM come from the germline V gene. The CDR3 totals 15 residues. CDR3 sequence (DNA): TGTGCCAGCAGTTCCCCACAGGGCGTGAATGAAAAACTGTTTTTT. Its translation: CASSSPQGVNEKLFF.

The chain carries TRBV6-5 and TRBJ1-6; 8 positions agree with TRBD1. Germline assignment: CDR1 MNHEY and CDR2 SVGAGI. With V trimmed by 2 bases and J by 4 bases, 4 bases remained unmatched. This CDR3 contains 16 residues. The CDR3: CASSYGDRRYNSPLHF. DNA of the CDR3: TGTGCCAGCAGTTACGGGGACAGGAGATATAATTCACCCCTCCACTTT.

This chain links TRBV5-1 with TRBJ1-1; the D gene is possibly TRBD1 (6 bases). Germline V gene data show CDR1 as SGHRS and CDR2 as YFSETQ. The CDR3 has 16 amino acids. V gave up 0 bases and J gave up 6 bases, with 18 bases separating them. CDR3 coding DNA: TGCGCCAGCAGCTTGGCCTACAGGGCAACGGGCTCTGAAGCTTTCTTT. Protein: CASSLAYRATGSEAFF.

This clone was seen only once. The chain combines TRBV27 with TRBJ2-7; weak D call: TRBD2 (6 bases). V was trimmed by 4 bases and J by 3 bases, leaving 10 bases between them. The germline V gene has CDR1 MNHEY and CDR2 SMNVEV (reference sequence). The CDR3 sequence is 13 residues long. Written as DNA, the CDR3 is TGTGCCAGCAGTTGGAGGGAAGGCTACGAGCAGTACTTC. Translation gives CASSWREGYEQYF.

The chain carries TRBV30 and TRBJ1-5, with TRBD1 identical over 8 bases. The V gene end was trimmed by 3 bases and the J gene end by 4 bases; junction bases not matched to a gene: 5. The CDR3 runs 14 residues. CDR1 is GTSNPN, CDR2 SVGIG, per germline (reference sequence). CDR3 region: CAWRRQGSNQPQHF. CDR3 bases: TGTGCCTGGAGGCGACAGGGGAGTAATCAGCCCCAGCATTTT. The full variable domain, its missing parts supplied by reference TRBV30 and TRBJ1-5, is SQTIHQWPATLVQPVGSPLSLECTVEGTSNPNLYWYRQAAGRGLQLLFYSVGIGQISSEVPQNLSASRPQDRQFILSSKKLLLSDSGFYLCAWRRQGSNQPQHFGDGTRLSIL.